This T cell receptor (beta chain) was retrieved from a study of CD8 T cells in Susac syndrome. Findings of the study overall: Clonal expansion was not observed in the Susac syndrome CD4+ T cell repertoires.

Remarks on this clonotype: The antigen is unknown.

Germline V gene sequence: CDR1 MDHEN, CDR2 SYDVKM. The CDR3 is 12 residues long. Trimming pared 5 bases from V and 5 bases from J, leaving 6 bases between. RNA totalling roughly 0.5 to 1 ug underwent reverse transcription with random hexamers. By means of immunoSEQ multiplex PCR, TCR beta CDR3 spanning 54 Vbeta and 13 Jbeta underwent amplification. A single record per CDR3 protein comes from TCRdb applying MiXCR to the immunoSEQ multiplex PCR reads. The table includes 67,000 or so distinct CDR3 sequences, 93% detected once. This TCR came from a human donor with Susac syndrome. The sequencing sample was made of CD4+ T cells from PBMCs. The genes are TRBV28 and TRBJ2-2; D is unclear. The CDR3 DNA reads TGTGCCAGCAGTACCCCAACCGGGGAGCTGTTTTTT. This encodes CASSTPTGELFF.